Each of the 22 T cell receptor beta chains below was sequenced from the same sample in a study of T cell changes during pregnancy in multiple sclerosis. Only in-frame clones appear in the TCRdb table, and some are missing; sequencing was by immunoSEQ multiplex PCR. The table shows tens of thousands of clones, with roughly 90% occurring only once. Sample: CD4+ T cells from peripheral blood mononuclear cells, taken before pregnancy. These receptors all come from a female donor with multiple sclerosis, enrolled in a pregnancy study.

The chain joins TRBV2 to TRBJ1-5; possibly TRBD1 for D (6 bases). CDR1 and CDR2 from the germline V gene are SNHLY and FYNNEI. Trimming removed 1 base from V and 6 bases from J, with 10 bases in between. The CDR3 has 14 amino acids. In nucleotides, the CDR3 is TGTGCCAGCAGTGAAGGCACAGGGTTTCAGCCCCAGCATTTT. It yields the protein CASSEGTGFQPQHF.

The chain has TRBV5-5 and TRBJ1-2, with D maybe TRBD1 (5 bases). V dropped 3 bases and J dropped 6 bases, with 18 bases sitting between them. Germline assignment: CDR1 SGHKS and CDR2 YYEKEE (reference sequence). This CDR3 comprises 15 residues. The CDR3 here is CASSSPRGEMHGYTF. The CDR3 DNA reads as TGTGCCAGCAGCTCCCCTCGGGGGGAGATGCATGGCTACACCTTC.

This chain uses TRBV19 with TRBJ1-2; D possibly corresponds to TRBD1 (6 bases). Germline V gene lookup returns CDR1 LNHDA and CDR2 SQIVND (reference sequence). There are 15 residues in the CDR3. The V end lost 3 bases, the J end lost 4 bases, and 15 bases lay between the germline ends. The CDR3 reads CASSMSRAGAYGYTF. CDR3 DNA sequence: TGTGCCAGTAGTATGAGCAGAGCAGGGGCCTATGGCTACACCTTC.

This rearrangement joins TRBV28 to TRBJ2-5; 8 nucleotides match TRBD1. This CDR3 contains 15 residues. Germline V gives CDR1 MDHEN, CDR2 SYDVKM. The ends lost 5 bases at V and 7 bases at J; junction bases unmatched: 12. Here the CDR3 DNA reads TGTGCCAGCAGTACACCGACAGGGGTTGGGGTGACCCAGTACTTC. This translates into CASSTPTGVGVTQYF.

The rearrangement joins TRBV7-9 to TRBJ2-5, with D perhaps matching TRBD1 (5 bases). Trimming removed 0 bases from V and 2 bases from J, with 19 bases in between. The CDR3 length is 18 residues. Germline V gene sequence: CDR1 SEHNR, CDR2 FQNEAQ (reference sequence). DNA for the CDR3: TGTGCCAGCAGCTTAGCGCTTCGGACAAGGGATCGGCAAGAGACCCAGTACTTC. As protein: CASSLALRTRDRQETQYF. Together with reference TRBV7-9 and TRBJ2-5, the CDR3 gives the full variable domain: DTGVSQNPRHKITKRGQNVTFRCDPISEHNRLYWYRQTLGQGPEFLTYFQNEAQLEKSRLLSDRFSAERPKGSFSTLEIQRTEQGDSAMYLCASSLALRTRDRQETQYFGPGTRLLVL.

The chain recombines TRBV6-1 with TRBJ2-2; 8 bases map to TRBD2. CDR1 and CDR2 (germline): MNHNS, SASEGT. The CDR3 extends over 14 amino acids. The ends lost 2 bases at V and 4 bases at J; junction bases unmatched: 0. CDR3 in amino acids: CASSELAGTGELFF. CDR3 coding DNA: TGTGCCAGCAGTGAACTAGCGGGCACCGGGGAGCTGTTTTTT.

The chain joins TRBV5-1 to TRBJ2-1; 8 bases fit TRBD1. This CDR3 comprises 16 residues. The germline V gene encodes CDR1 SGHRS and CDR2 YFSETQ. V lost 0 bases and J lost 10; bases outside the gene matches: 12. The CDR3 nucleotides read TGCGCCAGCAGCTTGGGATACAGGGGGTCAGCCCAGGAGCAGTTCTTC. It codes for CASSLGYRGSAQEQFF.

This clone occurred once. The chain joins TRBV7-9 to TRBJ1-1, with 7 positions matching TRBD1. This CDR3 region has 14 residues. Germline lookup yields CDR1 SEHNR and CDR2 FQNEAQ (reference sequence). V trimming: 4 bases; J trimming: 8 bases; junction bases outside the gene matches: 10. This CDR3 is CASSSPPGQREAFF. CDR3 bases: TGTGCCAGCAGCTCCCCTCCGGGACAGAGAGAAGCTTTCTTT.

V gene TRBV5-5 combines with J gene TRBJ1-3, with 9 positions matching TRBD1. The CDR3 has 20 amino acids. The junction had 18 bases not matched to a gene; V was cut back by 4 bases and J by 1 base. Germline V gives CDR1 SGHKS, CDR2 YYEKEE (reference sequence). The CDR3 DNA reads as TGTGCCAGCAGCCGCCTCCTCCGGGACAGGGTTTCCCTTTCTGGAAACACCATATATTTT. Protein product: CASSRLLRDRVSLSGNTIYF.

The chain recombines TRBV29-1 with TRBJ2-3, with D maybe TRBD2 (5 bases). The germline gives CDR1 SQVTM, CDR2 ANQGSEA. The V gene lost 4 bases and the J gene lost 5 bases, with 19 bases spanning the gap. The CDR3 sequence is 15 residues long. CDR3 DNA: TGCAGCGTTGTCCACCAGTCCGGGGTTGGAGATACGCAGTATTTT. Its protein product is CSVVHQSGVGDTQYF.

J is TRBJ1-2 and V is TRBV9, with D possibly being TRBD1 (5 bases). This CDR3 is 13 amino acids long. V was pared by 3 bases and J by 4 bases, with 10 bases between. CDR1 SGDLS and CDR2 YYNGEE come from the germline V gene. CDR3 nucleotides: TGTGCCAGCAGCGCGACAGTTTCCTATGGCTACACCTTC. Protein: CASSATVSYGYTF.

V usage is TRBV5-5 and J usage is TRBJ1-5; a weak D match, TRBD1 (5 bases). The CDR3 has 13 amino acids. The V end lost 2 bases, the J end lost 7 bases, and 10 bases lay between the germline ends. Germline V gene data show CDR1 as SGHKS and CDR2 as YYEKEE (reference sequence). CDR3 amino acids: CASSLWGEQPQHF. The CDR3 DNA follows: TGTGCCAGCAGCTTATGGGGGGAACAGCCCCAGCATTTT.

The chain combines TRBV11-2 with TRBJ1-4, with 7 nucleotides matching TRBD1. From germline, CDR1 is SGHAT and CDR2 FQNNGV. The junction had 6 bases not matched to a gene; V was cut back by 3 bases and J by 8 bases. CDR3 length: 14 residues. The chain's CDR3 is CASSLQGVGEKLFF. The CDR3 DNA follows: TGTGCCAGCAGCTTGCAGGGGGTCGGGGAAAAACTGTTTTTT.

The chain employs TRBV28 and TRBJ2-2; 9 bases fit TRBD2. Per germline, CDR1 MDHEN and CDR2 SYDVKM. Trimming cost V 6 bases and J 3 bases; bases outside gene matches: 5. The CDR3 covers 15 residues. CDR3 residues: CASREGGRDTGELFF. The CDR3 nucleotides are TGTGCCAGCAGGGAGGGCGGGAGGGACACCGGGGAGCTGTTTTTT. Combining the CDR3 with reference TRBV28 and TRBJ2-2 gives the whole variable domain DVKVTQSSRYLVKRTGEKVFLECVQDMDHENMFWYRQDPGLGLRLIYFSYDVKMKEKGDIPEGYSVSREKKERFSLILESASTNQTSMYLCASREGGRDTGELFFGEGSRLTVL.

This clone was found once. This sequence joins TRBV19 and TRBJ2-6, with D tentatively TRBD1 (6 bases). V shed 4 bases and J shed 0 bases, with 13 bases lying between them. The CDR3 runs 17 residues. Germline CDR1 reads LNHDA; CDR2 reads SQIVND (reference sequence). CDR3 sequence (DNA): TGTGCCAGTAGTAGACACAGGGAAAGCTCTGGGGCCAACGTCCTGACTTTC. Its translation: CASSRHRESSGANVLTF.

CDR3 DNA: TGTGCCAGCGGAGGGGTACAGGGGCGATACGAGCAGTACTTC. Translation: CASGGVQGRYEQYF. The J gene is TRBJ2-7, the V gene TRBV2; TRBD1 might be the D (7 bases). V lost 8 bases to trimming and J lost 4 bases, with 18 bases between them. CDR3 size: 14 residues. Germline CDR1 SNHLY, CDR2 FYNNEI.

This rearrangement joins TRBV10-3 to TRBJ2-1; D is possibly TRBD2 (5 bases). Germline CDR1 is ENHRY and CDR2 is SYGVKD. This CDR3 has 15 amino acids. V was cut by 0 bases and J by 2 bases, with 8 bases left in between. The CDR3 DNA sequence: TGTGCCATCAGTGAGTCCGGACTGCCCTACAATGAGCAGTTCTTC. As protein: CAISESGLPYNEQFF.

The chain is built from TRBV5-1 and TRBJ2-2; D is uncertain. Germline CDR1 and CDR2: SGHRS and YFSETQ. The CDR3 covers 14 residues. The germline V and J ends were trimmed by 5 bases and 6 bases, with 14 bases remaining between them. The CDR3 spells CASSLQPGAGELFF. CDR3 bases: TGCGCCAGCAGTTTGCAGCCAGGCGCCGGGGAGCTGTTTTTT. Full variable domain (outside the CDR3, taken from reference TRBV5-1 and TRBJ2-2): KAGVTQTPRYLIKTRGQQVTLSCSPISGHRSVSWYQQTPGQGLQFLFEYFSETQRNKGNFPGRFSGRQFSNSRSEMNVSTLELGDSALYLCASSLQPGAGELFFGEGSRLTVL.

The rearrangement links TRBV4-1 to TRBJ2-5; 9 bases are a match to TRBD2. V lost 2 bases and J lost 4; bases outside the gene matches: 5. There are 15 residues in the CDR3. Germline assignment: CDR1 MGHRA and CDR2 YSYEKL. Here the CDR3 reads CASSQTAGGSETQYF. The DNA of the CDR3 is TGCGCCAGCAGCCAAACAGCGGGAGGATCAGAGACCCAGTACTTC.

This clone was found once. The chain employs TRBV11-2 and TRBJ2-7; maybe TRBD2 (5 bases). The V gene's germline CDR1 is SGHAT and CDR2 FQNNGV. Trimming took off 8 bases at V and 0 bases at J, with 14 bases between the two ends. This CDR3 is 14 amino acids long. CDR3 coding DNA: TGTGCCAGCCGCGCGGGCGGGTACTCCTACGAGCAGTACTTC. Encoded protein: CASRAGGYSYEQYF.

This chain links TRBV7-2 with TRBJ2-3; D remains unclear. The V end was cut by 5 bases, the J end by 0 bases, with 6 bases between. Germline V gives CDR1 SGHTA, CDR2 FQGNSA. The CDR3 has 13 amino acids. Here the CDR3 reads CASSERSTDTQYF. The CDR3 nucleotides are TGTGCCAGCAGCGAGCGAAGCACAGATACGCAGTATTTT.

The chain employs TRBV6-1 and TRBJ2-5; TRBD1 agrees at 9 bases. The last part of the DNA fits TRBJ2-7 better; the J call may be wrong. The germline V gene encodes CDR1 MNHNS and CDR2 SASEGT. This CDR3 is 16 amino acids long. The CDR3 here is CASSVEAGQGTHEQYF. DNA for the CDR3: TGTGCCAGCAGTGTAGAGGCAGGACAGGGGACCCACGAGCAGTACTTC.